The 24 T cell receptor beta chains given below trace back to one sample, sequenced in a study of technical replicates of blood from several donors. TCRdb keeps only in-frame clones here, not all; method: immunoSEQ multiplex PCR. The table shows about 82,000 clones, with roughly 95% occurring only once. The sequenced material came from T cells isolated from PBMCs. Receptors were obtained from a human donor in good health.

The chain uses TRBV9 and TRBJ2-7, with 12 bases fitting TRBD2. CDR1 and CDR2 from the germline V gene are SGDLS and YYNGEE. The CDR3 spans 15 residues. The J segment lost 5 bases and the V segment lost 3 bases, leaving 6 bases of the junction unmatched. The DNA for the CDR3 is TGTGCCAGCAGCGCCGAACCTAGCGGGAGGGACGAGCAGTACTTC. This translates into CASSAEPSGRDEQYF.

The chain links TRBV9 to TRBJ2-2, with a tentative D call TRBD1 (6 bases). Germline V lookup: CDR1 SGDLS, CDR2 YYNGEE. The CDR3 is 15 amino acids. V dropped 0 bases and J dropped 5 bases, with 11 bases sitting between them. The CDR3 here is CASSVADRRTGELFF. The CDR3 bases are TGTGCCAGCAGCGTAGCTGACAGGAGAACCGGGGAGCTGTTTTTT. Based on the CDR3 plus reference TRBV9 and TRBJ2-2, the full variable domain is DSGVTQTPKHLITATGQRVTLRCSPRSGDLSVYWYQQSLDQGLQFLIQYYNGEERAKGNILERFSAQQFPDLHSELNLSSLELGDSALYFCASSVADRRTGELFFGEGSRLTVL.

This rearrangement joins TRBV18 to TRBJ2-6, with D possibly matching TRBD1 (7 bases). The V and J ends lost 0 bases and 2 bases respectively, with 14 bases between them. The germline gives CDR1 KGHSH, CDR2 LQKENI. The CDR3 consists of 18 residues. This chain's CDR3 is CASSPPVGGGPGANVLTF. For the CDR3, the DNA is TGTGCCAGCTCACCACCGGTTGGAGGGGGCCCTGGGGCCAACGTCCTGACTTTC.

The J gene is TRBJ2-7, the V gene TRBV4-1; 9 nucleotides line up with TRBD2. The V gene end was trimmed by 0 bases and the J gene end by 7 bases; junction bases not matched to a gene: 13. CDR3 length: 17 amino acids. Germline V lookup: CDR1 MGHRA, CDR2 YSYEKL. The CDR3 here is CASSQDVGASGKREQYF. The CDR3 DNA reads as TGCGCCAGCAGCCAAGATGTGGGGGCTAGCGGGAAGAGGGAGCAGTACTTC.

This chain links TRBV6-5 with TRBJ2-7, with 11 positions matching TRBD1. J was trimmed by 3 bases and V by 2 bases; bases with no gene match: 0. Germline lookup yields CDR1 MNHEY and CDR2 SVGAGI. The CDR3 runs to 14 residues. Here the CDR3 reads CASSYGTGGYEQYF. The CDR3 bases are TGTGCCAGCAGTTACGGGACAGGGGGCTACGAGCAGTACTTC.

The chain combines TRBV4-2 with TRBJ2-5; 9 bases align to TRBD2. V lost 1 base, J lost 2 bases, and 8 bases stayed unmatched. The CDR3 extends over 17 amino acids. CDR1 is LGHNA and CDR2 is YNFKEQ in the germline V gene. In DNA form, the CDR3 reads TGTGCCAGCAGCCAAGTACTACCACTAGCGGGTCAAGAGACCCAGTACTTC. This translates into CASSQVLPLAGQETQYF.

This chain's CDR3 is CASSTDRNYGYTF. The CDR3 bases are TGTGCCAGCAGCACCGACAGGAACTATGGCTACACCTTC. The V gene is TRBV9, the J gene TRBJ1-2, with D tentatively TRBD1 (6 bases). CDR1 SGDLS and CDR2 YYNGEE come from the germline V gene. Trimming pared 4 bases from V and 2 bases from J, leaving 9 bases between. This CDR3 has 13 amino acids. Full variable domain (rest looked up from reference TRBV9 and TRBJ1-2): DSGVTQTPKHLITATGQRVTLRCSPRSGDLSVYWYQQSLDQGLQFLIQYYNGEERAKGNILERFSAQQFPDLHSELNLSSLELGDSALYFCASSTDRNYGYTFGSGTRLTVV.

The genes are TRBV9 and TRBJ2-7; D possibly corresponds to TRBD1 (5 bases). V was shortened by 0 bases and J by 3 bases, with 10 bases between the two germline ends. Germline V gives CDR1 SGDLS, CDR2 YYNGEE. The CDR3 length is 14 residues. Written as DNA, the CDR3 is TGTGCCAGCAGCGTAGGGAGCCAGGGCTACGAGCAGTACTTC. This codes for CASSVGSQGYEQYF.

The chain combines TRBV11-3 with TRBJ2-3; the D gene is possibly TRBD2 (6 bases). The ends were cut back, 5 bases at V and 2 bases at J, with 14 bases in the middle. Germline CDR1 SGHNT, CDR2 YENEEA. CDR3 length: 15 residues. CDR3 in amino acids: CASSEEGFNTDTQYF. The CDR3 nucleotides read TGTGCCAGCAGCGAGGAGGGCTTTAACACAGATACGCAGTATTTT.

The chain is built from TRBV11-2 and TRBJ1-2; D not resolved. CDR1 and CDR2 (germline): SGHAT, FQNNGV. With 1 base removed from V and 5 bases from J, the gap between germline ends came to 5 bases. The CDR3 contains 12 residues. The CDR3 DNA sequence: TGTGCCAGCAGCTTAGGCAGATATGGCTACACCTTC. Translating it yields CASSLGRYGYTF. Looking up the rest from reference TRBV11-2 and TRBJ1-2 gives the full variable domain: EAGVAQSPRYKIIEKRQSVAFWCNPISGHATLYWYQQILGQGPKLLIQFQNNGVVDDSQLPKDRFSAERLKGVDSTLKIQPAKLEDSAVYLCASSLGRYGYTFGSGTRLTVV.

The chain links TRBV29-1 to TRBJ1-2, with TRBD1 as a possible D gene (5 bases). V lost 6 bases, J lost 4 bases, and 15 bases lay in between. Germline V gene lookup returns CDR1 SQVTM and CDR2 ANQGSEA. The CDR3 extends over 13 amino acids. For the CDR3, the DNA is TGCAGCGTCCAGGCGCAGGGATTCTATGGCTACACCTTC. The encoded protein is CSVQAQGFYGYTF.

This chain links TRBV11-2 with TRBJ2-7; 10 bases agree with TRBD2. The V and J ends lost 6 bases and 1 base, in that order; junction bases with no gene match: 6. The CDR3 runs 15 residues. CDR1 and CDR2 (germline): SGHAT, FQNNGV. The CDR3 region is CASSPPGLASYEQYF. The CDR3, as DNA: TGTGCCAGCAGTCCGCCGGGACTAGCGTCCTACGAGCAGTACTTC.

The chain joins TRBV29-1 to TRBJ1-2; D is possibly TRBD1 (5 bases). Trimming took 4 bases from V and 3 from J, leaving 9 bases between them. Germline values: CDR1 SQVTM, CDR2 ANQGSEA. The CDR3 length is 12 residues. The CDR3 loop is CSVADRDYGYTF. In nucleotides, the CDR3 is TGCAGCGTTGCCGACAGAGACTATGGCTACACCTTC.

V is TRBV9 and J is TRBJ2-3; TRBD2 agrees at 14 bases. Germline lookup yields CDR1 SGDLS and CDR2 YYNGEE. There are 14 residues in the CDR3. With V trimmed by 7 bases and J by 4 bases, 2 bases remained unmatched. The CDR3, as DNA: TGTGCCAGCGGGACTAGCGGGAGTTCAGATACGCAGTATTTT. Protein product: CASGTSGSSDTQYF.

The chain couples TRBV11-2 to TRBJ2-3, with 11 nucleotides matching TRBD2. V trimming: 0 bases; J trimming: 4 bases; junction bases outside the gene matches: 9. Germline CDR1 reads SGHAT; CDR2 reads FQNNGV. CDR3 length equals 18 residues. CDR3 in amino acids: CASSLDLSGRAHADTQYF. CDR3 nucleotide sequence: TGTGCCAGCAGCTTAGATCTTAGCGGGAGGGCCCATGCAGATACGCAGTATTTT.

This chain connects TRBV18 to TRBJ2-2; 7 bases match TRBD1. The CDR3 is 16 amino acids. CDR1 is KGHSH, CDR2 LQKENI, per germline. Trimming at V came to 5 bases and at J to 0 bases, leaving 6 bases not matched to a gene. This chain's CDR3 is CASSSGTASNTGELFF. In DNA, the CDR3 is TGTGCCAGCTCATCCGGGACAGCGTCGAACACCGGGGAGCTGTTTTTT.

The gene calls are TRBV13 and TRBJ2-2; 14 bases match TRBD2. This CDR3 spans 16 amino acids. J was trimmed by 5 bases and V by 4 bases; bases with no gene match: 3. In germline, CDR1 is PRHDT, CDR2 FYEKMQ (reference sequence). The CDR3 DNA reads TGTGCCAGCAGCTCCGGGACTAGCGGGAGTACCGGGGAGCTGTTTTTT. Its translation: CASSSGTSGSTGELFF.

This clone appeared a single time. The chain is built from TRBV10-3 and TRBJ2-5; D might be TRBD2 (5 bases). CDR1 and CDR2 (germline): ENHRY, SYGVKD. V was shortened by 5 bases and J by 1 base, with 8 bases between the two germline ends. The length of the CDR3 is 13 residues. DNA of the CDR3: TGTGCCATCAGTCCTCGGGGCCAAGAGACCCAGTACTTC. This translates into CAISPRGQETQYF.

The CDR3 DNA is TGTGCCAGCAGTCCACATCACTACGAGCAGTACTTC. Translating it yields CASSPHHYEQYF. The chain uses TRBV7-9 and TRBJ2-7; no clear D gene. Looked up from germline, CDR1 is SEHNR and CDR2 is FQNEAQ (reference sequence). V lost 6 bases to trimming and J lost 3 bases, with 9 bases between them. The CDR3 extends over 12 amino acids. Combining the CDR3 with reference TRBV7-9 and TRBJ2-7 gives the whole variable domain DTGVSQNPRHKITKRGQNVTFRCDPISEHNRLYWYRQTLGQGPEFLTYFQNEAQLEKSRLLSDRFSAERPKGSFSTLEIQRTEQGDSAMYLCASSPHHYEQYFGPGTRLTVT.

Written as DNA, the CDR3 is TGTGCCAGCAGCGGCATCGGAATTACTAGCGGGAGCCGAGGGGGGACCCAGTACTTC. Protein sequence: CASSGIGITSGSRGGTQYF. The V gene is TRBV7-2, the J gene TRBJ2-5, with TRBD2 matching 11 bases. Germline assignment: CDR1 SGHTA and CDR2 FQGNSA. V lost 5 bases and J lost 7; bases outside the gene matches: 21. This CDR3 contains 19 residues. Using reference TRBV7-2 and TRBJ2-5 for the parts outside the CDR3, the full variable domain is GAGVSQSPSNKVTEKGKDVELRCDPISGHTALYWYRQSLGQGLEFLIYFQGNSAPDKSGLPSDRFSAERTGGSVSTLTIQRTQQEDSAVYLCASSGIGITSGSRGGTQYFGPGTRLLVL.

This chain joins TRBV2 and TRBJ2-7, with D tentatively TRBD1 (5 bases). The CDR3 sequence is 14 residues long. Per germline, CDR1 SNHLY and CDR2 FYNNEI. Trimming removed 4 bases at V and 4 bases at J, with 14 bases between. The CDR3 loop is CASSVDISLYEQYF. DNA for the CDR3: TGTGCCAGCAGTGTGGACATATCCTTGTACGAGCAGTACTTC.

This chain uses TRBV6-6 with TRBJ1-1, with TRBD1 identical over 8 bases. The trim removed 0 bases at V and 11 bases at J, leaving 5 bases unmatched. Germline V lookup: CDR1 MNHNY, CDR2 SVGAGI (reference sequence). The CDR3 is made up of 13 amino acids. Here the CDR3 reads CASSYSPDREAFF. In nucleotides, the CDR3 is TGTGCCAGCAGTTACTCACCGGACAGGGAGGCTTTCTTT.

The chain links TRBV10-3 to TRBJ2-7; 7 nucleotides agree with TRBD2. Germline V gene sequence: CDR1 ENHRY, CDR2 SYGVKD. The CDR3 covers 13 residues. J was trimmed by 4 bases and V by 8 bases; bases with no gene match: 8. CDR3 loop: CAILAGTGYEQYF. The CDR3 DNA sequence: TGTGCCATCTTAGCGGGTACTGGGTACGAGCAGTACTTC.

The chain is built from TRBV4-3 and TRBJ1-3, with a weak D call TRBD1 (6 bases). V was trimmed by 0 bases and J by 7 bases, leaving 22 bases between them. Germline V gives CDR1 LGHNA, CDR2 YSLEER. The CDR3 extends over 18 amino acids. The CDR3 loop is CASSQDSVMVQGSNTIYF. Written as DNA, the CDR3 is TGCGCCAGCAGCCAAGATAGCGTTATGGTGCAGGGGAGTAACACCATATATTTT.